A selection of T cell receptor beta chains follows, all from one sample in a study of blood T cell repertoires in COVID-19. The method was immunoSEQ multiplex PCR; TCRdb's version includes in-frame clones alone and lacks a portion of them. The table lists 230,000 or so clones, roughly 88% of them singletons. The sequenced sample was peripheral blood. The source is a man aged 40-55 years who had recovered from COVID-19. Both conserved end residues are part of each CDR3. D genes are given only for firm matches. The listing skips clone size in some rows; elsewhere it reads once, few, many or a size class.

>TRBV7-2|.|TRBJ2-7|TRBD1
CASSPTGTGDYEQYF
TGTGCCAGCAGCCCCACAGGGACAGGGGACTACGAGCAGTACTTC
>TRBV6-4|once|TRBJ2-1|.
CASSQTSGWENEQFF
TGTGCCAGCAGCCAGACTAGTGGTTGGGAAAATGAGCAGTTCTTC
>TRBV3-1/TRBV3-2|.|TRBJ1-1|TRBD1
CASSQQDRELEAFF
TGTGCCAGCAGCCAACAGGACAGGGAACTTGAAGCTTTCTTT
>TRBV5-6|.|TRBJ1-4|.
CASSTGTVNEKLFF
TGTGCCAGCAGCACCGGGACTGTTAATGAAAAACTGTTTTTT
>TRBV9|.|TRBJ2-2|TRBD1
CASSLPQGAITGELFF
TGTGCCAGCAGCCTACCACAGGGGGCGATTACCGGGGAGCTGTTTTTT
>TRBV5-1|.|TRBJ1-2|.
CASSLNREGYTF
TGCGCCAGCAGCTTGAACAGGGAGGGCTACACCTTC
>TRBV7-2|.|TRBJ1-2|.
CASSLAVRGSLGYTF
TGTGCCAGCAGCTTAGCTGTCAGGGGTTCGTTAGGCTACACCTTC
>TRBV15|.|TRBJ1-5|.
CATARGLGNQPQHF
TGTGCCACCGCTCGGGGGTTAGGCAATCAGCCCCAGCATTTT
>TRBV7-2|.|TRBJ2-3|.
CASSLYMGSRDTQYF
TGTGCCAGCAGCCTTTATATGGGGAGCCGAGATACGCAGTATTTT
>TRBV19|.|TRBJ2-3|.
CASSTPGTTADTQYF
TGTGCCAGTAGTACCCCCGGGACAACCGCAGATACGCAGTATTTT
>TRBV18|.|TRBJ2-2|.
CASSPSGSPGELFF
TGTGCCAGCTCACCATCGGGGTCCCCCGGGGAGCTGTTTTTT
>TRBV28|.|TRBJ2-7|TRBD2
CASSRGLAGGHISYEQYF
TGTGCCAGCAGTCGGGGACTAGCGGGAGGTCACATCTCCTACGAGCAGTACTTC
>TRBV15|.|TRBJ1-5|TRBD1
CATSNIDRGQPQHF
TGTGCCACCAGCAACATCGACAGGGGACAGCCCCAGCATTTT
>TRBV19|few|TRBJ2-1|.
CASSGGGTWSPSGQFF
TGTGCCAGTAGTGGCGGGGGCACCTGGTCCCCTAGTGGGCAGTTCTTC
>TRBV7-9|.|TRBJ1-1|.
CASSFTESTEAFF
TGTGCCAGCAGCTTTACAGAGTCCACTGAAGCTTTCTTT
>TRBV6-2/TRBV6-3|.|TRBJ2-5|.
CASSPRTTRGETQYF
TGTGCCAGCAGTCCACGGACTACCCGGGGGGAGACCCAGTACTTC
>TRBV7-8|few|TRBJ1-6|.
CASSLDGVITRGSPLHF
TGTGCCAGCAGCTTAGACGGGGTCATAACTAGAGGCTCACCCCTCCACTTT
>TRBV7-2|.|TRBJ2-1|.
CASSSRTAASYNEQFF
TGTGCCAGCAGCTCCCGGACAGCCGCCTCCTACAATGAGCAGTTCTTC
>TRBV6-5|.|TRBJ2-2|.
CASSYSRGNTGELFF
TGTGCCAGCAGTTACTCCCGAGGGAACACCGGGGAGCTGTTTTTT
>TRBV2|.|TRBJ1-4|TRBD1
CASRGQGVVEKLFF
TGTGCCAGCAGGGGACAGGGGGTTGTGGAAAAACTGTTTTTT
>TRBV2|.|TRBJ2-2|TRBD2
CASSGRASGNTGELFF
TGTGCCAGCAGTGGACGGGCTAGCGGGAACACCGGGGAGCTGTTTTTT
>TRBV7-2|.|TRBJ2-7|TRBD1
CASSRPTGALTYEQYF
TGTGCCAGCAGTCGCCCAACAGGGGCCCTGACCTACGAGCAGTACTTC
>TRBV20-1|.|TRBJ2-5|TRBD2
CSASPRGGNYQETQYF
TGCAGTGCTAGTCCGCGGGGGGGAAATTACCAAGAGACCCAGTACTTC
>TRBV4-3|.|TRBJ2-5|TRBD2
CASSQELLAGGQETQYF
TGCGCCAGCAGCCAAGAACTACTAGCGGGGGGCCAAGAGACCCAGTACTTC
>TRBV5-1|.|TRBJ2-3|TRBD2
CASTRSGGATDTQYF
TGCGCCAGCACCAGAAGCGGGGGGGCCACAGATACGCAGTATTTT
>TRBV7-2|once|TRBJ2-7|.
CASSSSGTRPYEQYF
TGTGCCAGCAGCTCGTCCGGGACTCGCCCCTACGAGCAGTACTTC
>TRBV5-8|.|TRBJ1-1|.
CASSVTGNTEAFF
TGTGCCAGCAGCGTTACAGGTAACACTGAAGCTTTCTTT
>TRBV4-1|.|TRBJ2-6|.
CASSPRGESGANVLTF
TGCGCCAGCAGCCCCAGGGGAGAATCTGGGGCCAACGTCCTGACTTTC
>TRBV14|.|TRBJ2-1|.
CASSQLAGQASYNEQFF
TGTGCCAGCAGCCAACTGGCAGGGCAGGCCTCCTACAATGAGCAGTTCTTC
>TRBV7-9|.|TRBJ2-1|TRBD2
CASSLGLASLQFF
TGTGCCAGCAGCTTAGGACTAGCGAGTTTACAGTTCTTC
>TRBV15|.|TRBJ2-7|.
CATSRDQTLRYEQYF
TGTGCCACCAGCAGAGATCAGACTCTCAGATACGAGCAGTACTTC
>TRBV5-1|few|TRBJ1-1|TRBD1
CASSPGQLMNTEAFF
TGCGCCAGCAGCCCGGGACAGCTCATGAACACTGAAGCTTTCTTT
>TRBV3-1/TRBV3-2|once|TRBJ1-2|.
CASSQDGRSAGWKNVGHNYGYTF
TGTGCCAGCAGCCAAGACGGTAGATCGGCAGGGTGGAAGAACGTGGGACATAACTATGGCTACACCTTC
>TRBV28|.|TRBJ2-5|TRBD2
CASSSTSGGASETQYF
TGTGCCAGCAGCTCGACTAGCGGGGGGGCGTCAGAGACCCAGTACTTC
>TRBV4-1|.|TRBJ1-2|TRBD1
CASSQGGQGNYGYTF
TGCGCCAGCAGCCAAGGAGGACAGGGCAACTATGGCTACACCTTC
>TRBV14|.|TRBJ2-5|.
CASSQDSGTGETQYF
TGTGCCAGCAGCCAAGATTCCGGGACTGGGGAGACCCAGTACTTC
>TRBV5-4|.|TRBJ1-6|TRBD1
CASSPDRGYSPLHF
TGTGCCAGCAGCCCAGACAGGGGATATTCACCCCTCCACTTT
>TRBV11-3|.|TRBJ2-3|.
CASSFTISGATDTQYF
TGTGCCAGCAGCTTTACGATTAGCGGAGCTACAGATACGCAGTATTTT
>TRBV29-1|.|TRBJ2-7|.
CSVASPLLGSGTYEQYF
TGCAGCGTGGCGTCCCCCCTTCTCGGTTCAGGTACCTACGAGCAGTACTTC
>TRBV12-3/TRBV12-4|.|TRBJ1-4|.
CATTYQGSEKLFF
TGTGCCACAACATACCAGGGTAGCGAAAAACTGTTTTTT
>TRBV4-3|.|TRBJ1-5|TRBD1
CASSQATGAFQPQHF
TGCGCCAGCAGCCAGGCGACAGGGGCGTTCCAGCCCCAGCATTTT
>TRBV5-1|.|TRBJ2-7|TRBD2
CASSLAAGTSYEQYF
TGCGCCAGCAGCTTGGCAGCGGGGACCTCCTACGAGCAGTACTTC
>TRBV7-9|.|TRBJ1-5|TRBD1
CASSLFGTVSNQPQHF
TGTGCCAGCAGCTTATTTGGGACAGTTAGCAATCAGCCCCAGCATTTT
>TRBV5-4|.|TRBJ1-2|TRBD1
CASSLAQGGYTF
TGTGCCAGCAGCTTGGCACAGGGGGGCTACACCTTC
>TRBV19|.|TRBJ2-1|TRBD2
CASSIVAGGHEQFF
TGTGCCAGTAGTATAGTAGCGGGAGGCCATGAGCAGTTCTTC
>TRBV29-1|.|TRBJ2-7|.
CSVEYRYEQYF
TGCAGCGTCGAATATCGCTACGAGCAGTACTTC
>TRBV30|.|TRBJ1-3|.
CAWSVPGQGRNTIYF
TGTGCCTGGAGTGTACCCGGCCAGGGGCGGAACACCATATATTTT
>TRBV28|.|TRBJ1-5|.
CASSFPDRRGNQPQHF
TGTGCCAGCAGTTTTCCCGACCGGCGGGGCAATCAGCCCCAGCATTTT
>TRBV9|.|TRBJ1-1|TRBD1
CASSSRTGDDDTEAFF
TGTGCCAGCAGCTCCCGGACAGGGGATGATGACACTGAAGCTTTCTTT
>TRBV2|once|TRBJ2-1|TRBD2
CASSRLAGGVNEQFF
TGTGCCAGCAGCAGACTAGCGGGAGGGGTCAATGAGCAGTTCTTC
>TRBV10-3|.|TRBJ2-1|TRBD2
CAISEGRGEQFF
TGTGCCATCAGTGAGGGGAGGGGAGAGCAGTTCTTC
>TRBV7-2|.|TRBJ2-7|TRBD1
CASSFIPGGMGGEQYF
TGTGCCAGCAGCTTTATACCAGGGGGTATGGGTGGCGAGCAGTACTTC